This is a list of T cell receptor beta chains from one sample in a study of blood T cell repertoires in COVID-19. Method: immunoSEQ multiplex PCR; TCRdb's copy keeps in-frame clones and lacks some. The table shows about 69,000 clones, with roughly 79% occurring only once. Specimen: peripheral blood. The source of these receptors is a man in his 60s with acute or convalescent COVID-19. Both conserved end residues are part of each CDR3. D genes are given only for firm matches. Clone size is shown for a subset of rows, as once, few, many or a class of expanded clone.

j_gene | v_gene | d_gene | abundance | CDR3nt | CDR3aa
TRBJ2-7 | TRBV7-2 | - | - | TGTGCCAGCAGCTCCTTGCTGGGGCAGGGCTCCTACGAGCAGTACTTC | CASSSLLGQGSYEQYF
TRBJ1-2 | TRBV14 | - | - | TGTGCCAGCAGCGGGACTTACTATGGCTACACCTTC | CASSGTYYGYTF
TRBJ1-1 | TRBV6-2/TRBV6-3 | TRBD1 | - | TGTGCCAGCAGTTACCTAATCCCCCCGGGACAGGGTGATATAGCGGACACTGAAGCTTTCTTT | CASSYLIPPGQGDIADTEAFF
TRBJ1-5 | TRBV5-4 | - | - | TGTGCCAGCAGCGGGGGCCGGGCAACCTATAGCAATCAGCCCCAGCATTTT | CASSGGRATYSNQPQHF
TRBJ1-2 | TRBV29-1 | - | - | TGCAGCGTTGAAGGGACACACTATGGCTACACCTTC | CSVEGTHYGYTF
TRBJ2-1 | TRBV29-1 | - | few | TGCAGCGCAACGGCAGGCATTGATGAGCAGTTCTTC | CSATAGIDEQFF
TRBJ1-5 | TRBV5-4 | TRBD1 | - | TGTGCCAGCAGTTCCGGGACAGGGAATCAGCCCCAGCATTTT | CASSSGTGNQPQHF
TRBJ2-2 | TRBV27 | - | - | TGTGCCAGCAGTTTACTGGCGGCGAACACCGGGGAGCTGTTTTTT | CASSLLAANTGELFF
TRBJ1-1 | TRBV6-5 | - | few | TGTGCCAGCAGTTACTTGGAGGGATTGAACACTGAAGCTTTCTTT | CASSYLEGLNTEAFF
TRBJ2-1 | TRBV27 | - | few | TGTGCCAGCAGTTCTCGTGGAGGATCCTACAATGAGCAGTTCTTC | CASSSRGGSYNEQFF
TRBJ1-1 | TRBV5-4 | - | few | TGTGCCAGCAGCGGGGACACCAACACTGAAGCTTTCTTT | CASSGDTNTEAFF
TRBJ1-5 | TRBV20-1 | - | - | TGCAGTGCTAGGAGTACAGGGCCCCAGCATTTT | CSARSTGPQHF
TRBJ2-5 | TRBV7-7 | TRBD2 | - | TGTGCTAGCAGCTCCGGTGGTAGCGGGGGGTTGGGAGAGACCCAGTACTTC | CASSSGGSGGLGETQYF
TRBJ2-7 | TRBV6-5 | TRBD1 | - | TGTGCCAGTAAGGCCGGGACAGCCTACGAGCAGTACTTC | CASKAGTAYEQYF
TRBJ2-7 | TRBV6-2/TRBV6-3 | TRBD1 | - | TGTGCCAGCAGTCGGGATCCTGGACAGGGCAGAAACGAGCAGTACTTC | CASSRDPGQGRNEQYF
TRBJ1-5 | TRBV2 | TRBD1 | few | TGTGCCAGCAGTGCAGTTGTCGGACAGGGTAATCAGCCCCAGCATTTT | CASSAVVGQGNQPQHF
TRBJ1-3 | TRBV2 | TRBD1 | few | TGTGCCAGCAGTTTCAGACAGGGCCTATTCTCTGGAAACACCATATATTTT | CASSFRQGLFSGNTIYF
TRBJ2-5 | TRBV7-2 | TRBD2 | - | TGTGCCAGCAGCTACCAGGGAGGGCAAGAGACCCAGTACTTC | CASSYQGGQETQYF
TRBJ2-5 | TRBV6-5 | - | - | TGTGCCAGCAAAGATGGGCTCCGGATAGAGACCCAGTACTTC | CASKDGLRIETQYF
TRBJ2-3 | TRBV9 | TRBD1 | - | TGTGCCAGCAGCGTAGAGGGGGCTGGGTCAGATACGCAGTATTTT | CASSVEGAGSDTQYF
TRBJ2-7 | TRBV9 | TRBD1 | - | TGTGCCAGCAGCAAACGACAGGGATTTTCCTACGAGCAGTACTTC | CASSKRQGFSYEQYF
TRBJ2-7 | TRBV19 | - | - | TGTGCCAGTAGTAATTACAGGGTAAGCACCGACGAGCAGTACTTC | CASSNYRVSTDEQYF
TRBJ2-1 | TRBV7-9 | TRBD2 | - | TGTGCCAGCAGCAGGACTAGCGGGGGGTACAATGAGCAGTTCTTC | CASSRTSGGYNEQFF
TRBJ2-7 | TRBV6-5 | - | - | TGTGCCAGCAGTTACTCCGTATCCAGAACCTACGAGCAGTACTTC | CASSYSVSRTYEQYF
TRBJ1-4 | TRBV25-1 | - | - | TGTGCCAGCAGCATTTCTGAAAAACTGTTTTTT | CASSISEKLFF
TRBJ1-2 | TRBV29-1 | - | - | TGCAGCGTTGAACCGGCCCTAAGAGGGGGCTACACCTTC | CSVEPALRGGYTF
TRBJ2-3 | TRBV9 | TRBD1 | - | TGTGCCAGCAGCCCCCGGACAGGGCCCACAGATACGCAGTATTTT | CASSPRTGPTDTQYF
TRBJ1-1 | TRBV9 | TRBD1 | - | TGTGCCAGCAGCGTAGCAGGGGGCTACACTGAAGCTTTCTTT | CASSVAGGYTEAFF
TRBJ1-1 | TRBV7-9 | - | - | TGTGCCAGCAGCTTTTCCCCGGAGACTGAAGCTTTCTTT | CASSFSPETEAFF
TRBJ1-3 | TRBV18 | - | - | TGTGCCAGCTCCCCTCAGGGGTATTCTGGAAACACCATATATTTT | CASSPQGYSGNTIYF
TRBJ2-3 | TRBV4-3 | - | - | TGCGCCAGCAGCCAAGATGGTGCGGGGACTAGCACAGATACGCAGTATTTT | CASSQDGAGTSTDTQYF
TRBJ1-1 | TRBV19 | - | - | TGTGCCAGTACCGTACAGGGGAACACTGAAGCTTTCTTT | CASTVQGNTEAFF
TRBJ1-1 | TRBV7-3 | TRBD1 | - | TGTGCCAGCAGTCCTGGACAGGGGGAAGCTTTCTTT | CASSPGQGEAFF
TRBJ1-4 | TRBV3-1/TRBV3-2 | TRBD1 | - | TGTGCCAGCAGCCAGAGGACAGGCGGCGAAAAACTGTTTTTT | CASSQRTGGEKLFF
TRBJ2-2 | TRBV5-6 | - | - | TGTGCCAGCAGCTTTCCAGGGATCACCGGGGAGCTGTTTTTT | CASSFPGITGELFF
TRBJ2-7 | TRBV6-5 | - | - | TGTGCCAGCAGTTACTCGGTCCCGAGCTCCTACGAGCAGTACTTC | CASSYSVPSSYEQYF
TRBJ2-1 | TRBV5-1 | TRBD2 | once | TGCGCCAGCAGCTTGGTTACTAGCGGGGGTGACTACAATGAGCAGTTCTTC | CASSLVTSGGDYNEQFF
TRBJ2-2 | TRBV2 | - | - | TGTGCCAGCAGTGAGGTCGAGGGCGGTATCGGCACCGGGGAGCTGTTTTTT | CASSEVEGGIGTGELFF
TRBJ1-3 | TRBV6-5 | - | - | TGTGCCACCCAGGACAGAAGCTCTGGAAACACCATATATTTT | CATQDRSSGNTIYF
TRBJ2-7 | TRBV19 | TRBD1 | - | TGTGCCAGTAAGGGGACAGGGAGCTACGAGCAGTACTTC | CASKGTGSYEQYF
TRBJ1-1 | TRBV10-1 | TRBD1 | - | TGCGCCAGCAGTGACGGGACAGCAATGAACACTGAAGCTTTCTTT | CASSDGTAMNTEAFF
TRBJ1-6 | TRBV19 | TRBD1 | few | TGTGCCAGTAGTAAAGACAGGGTTTCACCCCTCCACTTT | CASSKDRVSPLHF
TRBJ2-2 | TRBV7-2 | - | - | TGTGCCAGCACCCAGGGGCGCTCCACCGGGGAGCTGTTTTTT | CASTQGRSTGELFF
TRBJ1-5 | TRBV6-2/TRBV6-3 | - | once | TGTGCCAGCAGTCCCAAGCGTTATAGCAATCAGCCCCAGCATTTT | CASSPKRYSNQPQHF
TRBJ1-4 | TRBV23-1 | - | once | TGCGCCAGCGTCCGGTCGGGGGGTGCAACTAATGAAAAACTGTTTTTT | CASVRSGGATNEKLFF